These 17 T cell receptor beta chains were all obtained from the same sample, sequenced in a study of human T cells and chemical hapten exposure (dated by TCRdb to the early 2020s). The library was produced with RACE. The sequencer listed for this sample is NextSeq 500. TCRdb's own reprocessing of the public reads used fastp at Q25 and MiXCR and kept productive beta chains. Records with the same CDR3 protein are collapsed into one entry carrying the most frequent genes and DNA. For this sample there are more than 80,000 distinct CDR3 sequences; 10% to 14% appear just once. The ten largest clones capture around 3.3% of the sample. The intended sense of this specimen's time point label: pre-sensitization, week 0. In light of the paper, this sample's treatment or condition label describes: therapeutic diphenylcyclopropenone sensitization with weekly scalp DPC. The sequencing here drew on whole blood, taken in connection with sensitization to the hapten diphenylcyclopropenone (DPC). These receptors were collected from an older woman with alopecia areata. Some clones in this sample may be carry-over from other donors' samples.

This clonotype was found many times. The chain carries TRBV10-2 and TRBJ1-5; no reliable D call. Germline CDR1 reads WSHSY; CDR2 reads SAAADI. The V end was cut by 1 base, the J end by 6 bases, with 7 bases between. This CDR3 comprises 13 residues. The CDR3: CASSEWISQPQHF. The CDR3, as DNA: TGCGCCAGCAGTGAGTGGATCAGTCAGCCCCAGCATTTT.

This clonotype has just a few counts. The V call is TRBV4-2, the J call TRBJ1-5; D unresolved. Germline loops: CDR1 LGHNA, CDR2 YNFKEQ. This CDR3 spans 13 amino acids. V lost 1 base and J lost 2, with 3 bases in between. DNA for the CDR3: TGTGCCAGCAGCCAAGGTGGCAATCAGCCCCAGCATTTT. Translated: CASSQGGNQPQHF.

This chain links TRBV6-5 with TRBJ2-7; perhaps TRBD1 as D (6 bases). The V gene lost 0 bases and the J gene lost 2 bases, with 8 bases spanning the gap. Germline V gene lookup returns CDR1 MNHEY and CDR2 SVGAGI. CDR3 length: 14 amino acids. For the CDR3, the DNA is TGTGCCAGCAGTTACTCACAGGGTGCCTACGAGCAGTACTTC. It encodes CASSYSQGAYEQYF.

The chain employs TRBV6-6 and TRBJ2-2; tentatively, D is TRBD1 (6 bases). Deletions cut 3 bases from V and 0 bases from J, with 20 bases between. This CDR3 is 19 amino acids long. Germline CDR1 and CDR2: MNHNY and SVGAGI (reference sequence). CDR3 in DNA: TGTGCCAGCAGTTATAACCCAACGAGGGGGTCTCCGAACACCGGGGAGCTGTTTTTT. Amino acid sequence: CASSYNPTRGSPNTGELFF.

This sequence joins TRBV6-1 and TRBJ2-3; D is ambiguous. Germline CDR1 is MNHNS and CDR2 is SASEGT. This CDR3 is built from 15 residues. V lost 1 base to trimming and J lost 6 bases, with 14 bases between them. The CDR3 DNA is TGTGCCAGCAGTGAAGGGGTGATTGGCTGGGATACGCAGTATTTT. This encodes CASSEGVIGWDTQYF.

V and J are TRBV6-6 and TRBJ2-7; D unresolved. Germline V CDR1 and CDR2: MNHNY, SVGAGI (reference sequence). The CDR3 contains 15 residues. Trimming left V 0 bases short and J 6 bases short, with 15 bases between. CDR3 nucleotides: TGTGCCAGCAGTTACTCGAACAGATTGCAAGGCGAGCAGTACTTC. Amino acid sequence: CASSYSNRLQGEQYF.

The chain carries TRBV12-5 and TRBJ2-7; the D gene is possibly TRBD2 (5 bases). With 8 bases removed from V and 2 bases from J, the gap between germline ends came to 13 bases. Germline V lookup: CDR1 LGHNT, CDR2 FRNRAP. This CDR3 has 13 residues. The CDR3 sequence is CASTLGAAYEQYF. In nucleotides, the CDR3 is TGTGCTAGTACGTTGGGAGCCGCCTACGAGCAGTACTTC.

This clonotype was seen many times. The genes are TRBV14 and TRBJ2-1, with D unresolved. V was cut by 5 bases and J by 4 bases, with 12 bases left in between. The germline V gene encodes CDR1 SGHDN and CDR2 FVKESK. The CDR3 runs 14 residues. This CDR3 is CASSLRTEYNEQFF. The CDR3 bases are TGTGCCAGCAGCTTACGAACAGAATACAATGAGCAGTTCTTC.

In this sample, this clonotype turned up many times. Here the CDR3 DNA reads TGTGCCAGCAGCGGTGGACCGGAGATCTATGGCTACACCTTC. Its protein product is CASSGGPEIYGYTF. This chain connects TRBV28 to TRBJ1-2; D unresolved. V dropped 6 bases and J dropped 4 bases, with 15 bases sitting between them. Per the germline V gene, CDR1 is MDHEN and CDR2 is SYDVKM. The CDR3 is made up of 14 amino acids.

A word on this clonotype: This may come from a read error, since a much larger clone is one base off. The chain carries TRBV5-5 and TRBJ1-2, with TRBD1 as a possible D gene (6 bases). The CDR3 has 16 amino acids. Per the germline V gene, CDR1 is SGHKS and CDR2 is YYEKEE (reference sequence). Trimming took 0 bases from V and 2 from J, leaving 14 bases between them. The CDR3 nucleotides are TGTGCCAGCAGCTTGGGCCCGACAGGCCCCAACTATGGCTACACCTTC. Residues: CASSLGPTGPNYGYTF.

There are many counts of this clonotype. The gene calls are TRBV4-1 and TRBJ2-7, with 7 bases fitting TRBD1. CDR1 and CDR2 from the germline V gene are MGHRA and YSYEKL. Trimming removed 3 bases from V and 3 bases from J; junction bases left unmatched: 8. CDR3 length: 15 amino acids. In DNA, the CDR3 is TGCGCCAGCAGCCAGCGACAGGGTACAGGCTACGAGCAGTACTTC. Encoded protein: CASSQRQGTGYEQYF.

As DNA, the CDR3 is TGTGCCAGCAGCCAACAGGGGGCTGGGGCCAACGTCCTGACTTTC. This sequence encodes CASSQQGAGANVLTF. The chain joins TRBV14 to TRBJ2-6, with TRBD1 matching 7 bases. The CDR3 runs 15 residues. CDR1 and CDR2 (germline): SGHDN, FVKESK. Trimming cost V 2 bases and J 2 bases; bases outside gene matches: 0.

This clonotype was seen at least ten times. CDR3 nucleotides: TGCGCCAGCAGCCAAGCCGGGACAGGGGTACTTAATGAGCAGTTCTTC. Translating it yields CASSQAGTGVLNEQFF. The chain recombines TRBV4-1 with TRBJ2-1; 10 bases agree with TRBD1. CDR3 length equals 16 residues. Germline CDR1 MGHRA, CDR2 YSYEKL. Germline trimming cut 1 base from V and 7 bases from J; bases unmatched to any gene: 7.

Many counts were recorded for this clonotype. The chain links TRBV7-6 to TRBJ2-1; a weak D match, TRBD1 (6 bases). From germline, CDR1 is SGHVS and CDR2 FNYEAQ. This CDR3 spans 14 amino acids. Between the trimmed V and J ends, which lost 5 bases and 4 bases, there was a span of 12 bases. The CDR3 spells CASSHGTWYNEQFF. The CDR3, as DNA: TGTGCCAGCAGCCACGGGACATGGTACAATGAGCAGTTCTTC.

This clonotype was seen at least ten times. This rearrangement joins TRBV18 to TRBJ1-5; the D is unclear. The V gene lost 2 bases and the J gene lost 0 bases, with 8 bases spanning the gap. The CDR3 is 15 residues long. CDR1 and CDR2 from the germline V gene are KGHSH and LQKENI. CDR3 in DNA: TGTGCCAGCTCACCAGGACGTAATAGCAATCAGCCCCAGCATTTT. Its translation is CASSPGRNSNQPQHF. The full variable domain, completed using reference TRBV18 and TRBJ1-5, is NAGVMQNPRHLVRRRGQEARLRCSPMKGHSHVYWYRQLPEEGLKFMVYLQKENIIDESGMPKERFSAEFPKEGPSILRIQQVVRGDSAAYFCASSPGRNSNQPQHFGDGTRLSIL.

This clonotype was counted ten times or more. The chain recombines TRBV4-2 with TRBJ2-3; TRBD2 agrees at 13 bases. V was pared by 2 bases and J by 2 bases, with 4 bases of the junction left unmatched. The CDR3 consists of 17 residues. CDR1 is LGHNA and CDR2 is YNFKEQ in the germline V gene. This CDR3 is CASSQTTSGGATDTQYF. The DNA of the CDR3 is TGTGCCAGCAGCCAAACAACTAGCGGGGGGGCCACAGATACGCAGTATTTT.

This clonotype was observed many times. The chain uses TRBV7-9 and TRBJ1-1, with a possible D match to TRBD1 (5 bases). Germline CDR1 reads SEHNR; CDR2 reads FQNEAQ (reference sequence). This CDR3 region has 17 residues. V was pared by 5 bases and J by 5 bases, with 24 bases between. The CDR3 DNA reads as TGTGCCAGCAGCCCCGGTGGTGGTATGGTCCGGGGGACTGAAGCTTTCTTT. Its translation is CASSPGGGMVRGTEAFF.